The 25 T cell receptor beta chains in this list originate from one sample, sequenced in a study of blood T cells in healthy people across ages (dated by TCRdb to the mid-2010s). Libraries were prepared through 5' RACE. Instrument used: Illumina HiSeq 2500. A second roughly 6 to 12 cycle PCR used a sample-barcoded 5' primer and a J-beta primer mix. TCRdb reran the public reads through fastp at Q25 and MiXCR, keeping productive beta chains. Each record represents a unique CDR3 protein, reported with the most common genes and DNA among its rows. A total of 600,000 or so distinct CDR3 sequences appear in this sample, under 25% of them only once. Under 4% of the sample is held by the ten biggest clonotypes. Material for sequencing was blood. These receptors originate from a man in his 70s in good health.

V gene TRBV10-3 combines with J gene TRBJ1-3; possibly TRBD1 for D (5 bases). V was cut by 0 bases and J by 4 bases, with 10 bases left in between. The germline V gene has CDR1 ENHRY and CDR2 SYGVKD. This CDR3 spans 15 amino acids. The CDR3 region has the DNA TGTGCCATCAGTGAGTCGAGTGACAGAGGAAACACCATATATTTT. Amino acids: CAISESSDRGNTIYF.

The table lists this clonotype with a few counts. J is TRBJ2-3 and V is TRBV7-2; D not certain. The V gene lost 6 bases and the J gene lost 4 bases, with 8 bases spanning the gap. This CDR3 is built from 12 residues. CDR1 and CDR2 (germline): SGHTA, FQGNSA. The CDR3 reads CASRTSADTQYF. DNA for the CDR3: TGTGCCAGCAGAACCTCAGCAGATACGCAGTATTTT.

This clonotype was detected only a few times. The genes are TRBV5-1 and TRBJ2-7; D perhaps matches TRBD2 (6 bases). Trimming removed 0 bases at V and 0 bases at J, with 13 bases between. The germline gives CDR1 SGHRS, CDR2 YFSETQ. There are 16 residues in the CDR3. The CDR3 DNA follows: TGCGCCAGCAGCTTGGAGGCGGGATGGAGCTCCTACGAGCAGTACTTC. Translation: CASSLEAGWSSYEQYF.

This clonotype was detected a few times. The J gene is TRBJ2-7, the V gene TRBV5-6; D is unclear. Germline CDR1 SGHDT, CDR2 YYEEEE. Trimming shortened V by 2 bases and J by 3 bases, and 9 bases separated the two germline ends. This CDR3 is 13 amino acids long. The CDR3 loop reads CASSFQDGYEQYF. As DNA, the CDR3 is TGTGCCAGCAGCTTCCAGGACGGCTACGAGCAGTACTTC.

The chain uses TRBV6-5 and TRBJ1-1; 8 positions match TRBD1. Germline V gene lookup returns CDR1 MNHEY and CDR2 SVGAGI. V dropped 5 bases and J dropped 11; count of bases not matched to a gene: 4. This CDR3 contains 11 residues. CDR3 in DNA: TGTGCCAGCAGTCCCGGACAGGGCGCTTTCTTT. Encoded protein: CASSPGQGAFF.

V usage is TRBV20-1 and J usage is TRBJ2-1, with a weak D call TRBD2 (6 bases). V was cut by 2 bases and J by 0 bases, with 8 bases left in between. The CDR3 is 14 amino acids. Germline V gene sequence: CDR1 DFQATT, CDR2 SNEGSKA (reference sequence). CDR3 amino acids: CSARWGGSYNEQFF. The CDR3 nucleotides read TGCAGTGCTAGATGGGGAGGCTCCTACAATGAGCAGTTCTTC.

This clonotype turned up a few times. The V and J genes are TRBV11-2 and TRBJ2-7; TRBD1 matches at 7 bases. Per the germline V gene, CDR1 is SGHAT and CDR2 is FQNNGV. The V and J ends lost 4 bases and 5 bases, in that order; junction bases with no gene match: 11. The CDR3 runs to 15 residues. This CDR3 is CASSSATGKLDEQYF. The CDR3 bases are TGTGCCAGCAGCTCGGCGACAGGGAAGCTAGACGAGCAGTACTTC.

The chain is built from TRBV15 and TRBJ1-3; D unresolved. Trimming left V 0 bases short and J 3 bases short, with 9 bases between. From germline, CDR1 is LNHNV and CDR2 YYDKDF (reference sequence). CDR3 size: 15 residues. The CDR3 DNA sequence: TGTGCCACCAGCAGAGATAATCAAGGTGGAAACACCATATATTTT. Its translation: CATSRDNQGGNTIYF.

This clonotype was detected a few times. The rearrangement uses TRBV5-5 and TRBJ2-6; 8 bases are shared with TRBD1. CDR3 length: 15 residues. CDR1 is SGHKS and CDR2 is YYEKEE in the germline V gene (reference sequence). The ends lost 4 bases at V and 4 bases at J; junction bases unmatched: 4. CDR3 protein: CASSQQGVGANVLTF. CDR3 sequence (DNA): TGTGCCAGCAGCCAACAGGGGGTAGGGGCCAACGTCCTGACTTTC.

The chain uses TRBV29-1 and TRBJ1-1; 9 nucleotides align to TRBD1. V trimming: 7 bases; J trimming: 6 bases; junction bases outside the gene matches: 6. There are 12 residues in the CDR3. CDR1 SQVTM and CDR2 ANQGSEA come from the germline V gene. The CDR3 DNA reads TGCAGCGCCCTACAGGGGGCGTCTGAAGCTTTCTTT. This encodes CSALQGASEAFF.

This chain connects TRBV11-3 to TRBJ2-2; possibly TRBD2 for D (6 bases). The length of the CDR3 is 12 residues. Trimming cost V 6 bases and J 7 bases, with 9 bases left between them. Germline V gene data show CDR1 as SGHNT and CDR2 as YENEEA. The CDR3 sequence: CASRWGDGELFF. CDR3 DNA sequence: TGTGCCAGCAGATGGGGGGACGGGGAGCTGTTTTTT.

This chain links TRBV6-5 with TRBJ2-7, with 7 bases matching TRBD1. CDR3 length equals 14 residues. CDR1 is MNHEY and CDR2 is SVGAGI in the germline V gene. The J segment lost 3 bases and the V segment lost 5 bases, leaving 7 bases of the junction unmatched. The CDR3 DNA reads as TGTGCCAGCAGTGACAGGGACAGATTCTACGAGCAGTACTTC. Its translation is CASSDRDRFYEQYF.

V and J are TRBV15 and TRBJ2-5; the D gene is possibly TRBD2 (6 bases). The CDR3 runs to 16 residues. Germline assignment: CDR1 LNHNV and CDR2 YYDKDF (reference sequence). V gave up 0 bases and J gave up 0 bases, with 11 bases separating them. The CDR3 sequence is CATSRDYRDYQETQYF. The CDR3 bases are TGTGCCACCAGCAGAGATTACCGGGACTACCAAGAGACCCAGTACTTC.

The J gene is TRBJ2-5, the V gene TRBV20-1; tentatively, D is TRBD1 (5 bases). With the DNA end fitting TRBJ2-7 better, the J assignment may be wrong. The CDR3 contains 13 residues. CDR1 is DFQATT and CDR2 is SNEGSKA in the germline V gene (reference sequence). CDR3 loop: CSARKGQPYEQYF. In nucleotides, the CDR3 is TGCAGTGCTAGAAAAGGACAACCCTACGAGCAGTACTTC.

At least ten counts were recorded for this clonotype. The chain uses TRBV5-1 and TRBJ2-5, with D perhaps TRBD1 or TRBD2 (5 bases each). The CDR3 consists of 15 residues. Germline assignment: CDR1 SGHRS and CDR2 YFSETQ. V lost 4 bases and J lost 4, with 17 bases in between. Here the CDR3 DNA reads TGCGCCAGCAGCCCCGGGACCTCTGACAGAGAGACCCAGTACTTC. Translated: CASSPGTSDRETQYF.

This clonotype occurred many times. The rearrangement uses TRBV2 and TRBJ2-5; weak D call: TRBD2 (7 bases). The CDR3 is made up of 14 amino acids. CDR1 is SNHLY and CDR2 is FYNNEI in the germline V gene. V lost 4 bases and J 5 bases, leaving 14 bases between the germline ends. The chain's CDR3 is CASSANGGRETQYF. In DNA, the CDR3 is TGTGCCAGCAGTGCGAACGGGGGGCGGGAGACCCAGTACTTC.

CDR3 nucleotide sequence: TGTGCCAGCAGCTTCTCATCCCTCCAGAACACCGGGGAGCTGTTTTTT. Its protein is CASSFSSLQNTGELFF. This rearrangement joins TRBV5-5 to TRBJ2-2, with D hard to call. The CDR3 runs to 16 residues. Germline CDR1 is SGHKS and CDR2 is YYEKEE (reference sequence). V was pared by 2 bases and J by 1 base, with 12 bases between.

This rearrangement joins TRBV7-2 to TRBJ1-1; no clear D. The CDR3 sequence is 14 residues long. From germline, CDR1 is SGHTA and CDR2 FQGNSA. V dropped 2 bases and J dropped 0 bases, with 7 bases sitting between them. The CDR3 region has the DNA TGTGCCAGCAGCTTATTAGCCCTGAACACTGAAGCTTTCTTT. The encoded protein is CASSLLALNTEAFF.

V is TRBV9 and J is TRBJ2-2; 9 bases fit TRBD1. V dropped 3 bases and J dropped 14; count of bases not matched to a gene: 5. Per germline, CDR1 SGDLS and CDR2 YYNGEE. This CDR3 region has 12 residues. This CDR3 is CASSGSTGGLFF. The CDR3 nucleotides read TGTGCCAGCAGCGGTTCGACAGGGGGACTGTTTTTT.

The chain links TRBV29-1 to TRBJ2-5; 10 bases fit TRBD2. CDR1 and CDR2 from the germline V gene are SQVTM and ANQGSEA. The CDR3 consists of 12 residues. The V and J ends lost 5 bases and 4 bases, in that order; junction bases with no gene match: 1. The CDR3 spells CSVLAGGETQYF. CDR3 DNA sequence: TGCAGCGTTTTAGCGGGAGGAGAGACCCAGTACTTC.

This chain uses TRBV20-1 with TRBJ2-3; the D is unclear. V gave up 6 bases and J gave up 2 bases, with 9 bases separating them. Germline values: CDR1 DFQATT, CDR2 SNEGSKA (reference sequence). This CDR3 has 12 amino acids. CDR3 protein: CSAPKNTDTQYF. As DNA, the CDR3 is TGCAGTGCCCCAAAGAACACAGATACGCAGTATTTT.

In this sample, this clonotype turned up many times. The rearrangement links TRBV29-1 to TRBJ2-3, with 8 bases fitting TRBD2. CDR3 length: 15 amino acids. In germline, CDR1 is SQVTM, CDR2 ANQGSEA. Trimming took 6 bases from V and 2 from J; bases not matched to a gene: 10. In DNA, the CDR3 is TGCAGCGTGCTTTCCAGCGGGAGCGACACAGATACGCAGTATTTT. Its protein is CSVLSSGSDTDTQYF.

This chain joins TRBV20-1 and TRBJ1-3; TRBD1 might be the D (5 bases). Germline V gives CDR1 DFQATT, CDR2 SNEGSKA (reference sequence). The CDR3 sequence is 13 residues long. V was pared by 4 bases and J by 0 bases, with 7 bases between. Written as DNA, the CDR3 is TGCAGTGCTAATACAGGCTCTGGAAACACCATATATTTT. This sequence encodes CSANTGSGNTIYF.

This clonotype showed up just a few times. The chain links TRBV9 to TRBJ2-5, with 11 bases aligning to TRBD2. The CDR3 loop spans 16 amino acids. Germline V lookup: CDR1 SGDLS, CDR2 YYNGEE. After removal of 0 bases from V and 7 bases from J, the junction contained 8 bases not matched to a gene. DNA of the CDR3: TGTGCCAGCAGCGTAGCGGCTAGCGGGAGGCGAGGGACCCAGTACTTC. This codes for CASSVAASGRRGTQYF.

A few counts support this clonotype. The chain uses TRBV29-1 and TRBJ2-1; 11 positions agree with TRBD2. Germline CDR1 reads SQVTM; CDR2 reads ANQGSEA. The V and J ends lost 4 bases and 0 bases, in that order; junction bases with no gene match: 5. The CDR3 runs 16 residues. The CDR3 DNA reads TGCAGCGTTGTTACTAGCGGGAGTCCCTCCTACAATGAGCAGTTCTTC. Translating it yields CSVVTSGSPSYNEQFF.